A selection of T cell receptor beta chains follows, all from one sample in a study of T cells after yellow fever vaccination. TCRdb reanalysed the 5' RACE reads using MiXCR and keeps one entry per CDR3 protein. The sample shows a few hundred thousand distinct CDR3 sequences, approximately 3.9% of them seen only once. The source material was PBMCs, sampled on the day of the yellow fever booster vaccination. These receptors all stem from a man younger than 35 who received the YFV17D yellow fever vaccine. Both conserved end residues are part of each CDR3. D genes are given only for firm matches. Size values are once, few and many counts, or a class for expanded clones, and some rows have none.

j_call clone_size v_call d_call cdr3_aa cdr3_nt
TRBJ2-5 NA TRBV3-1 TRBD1 CASSQVDRGETQYF TGTGCCAGCAGCCAAGTGGACAGGGGAGAGACCCAGTACTTC
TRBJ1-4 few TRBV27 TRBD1 CASSSTRQGAGEKLFF TGTGCCAGCAGTTCTACCCGACAGGGGGCGGGAGAAAAACTGTTTTTT
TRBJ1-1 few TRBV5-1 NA CASRSLTENTEAFF TGCGCCAGCCGCTCGTTGACGGAAAACACTGAAGCTTTCTTT
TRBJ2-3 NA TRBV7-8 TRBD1 CASSFSGTGDSDTQYF TGTGCCAGCAGCTTCTCCGGGACAGGGGATTCGGATACGCAGTATTTT
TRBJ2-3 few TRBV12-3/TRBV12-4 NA CATKEFGGVTDTQYF TGTGCCACCAAAGAGTTCGGCGGGGTGACAGATACGCAGTATTTT
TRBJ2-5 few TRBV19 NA CASGELEQETQYF TGTGCCAGTGGAGAACTGGAACAAGAGACCCAGTACTTC
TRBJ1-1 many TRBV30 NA CAWSVGGTVNTEAFF TGTGCCTGGAGTGTAGGAGGCACGGTGAACACTGAAGCTTTCTTT
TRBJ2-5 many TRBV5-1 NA CASTPFVGQTQYF TGCGCCAGCACCCCGTTTGTTGGGCAGACCCAGTACTTC
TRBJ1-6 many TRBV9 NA CASSVAPSANSPLHF TGTGCCAGCAGCGTAGCACCTAGCGCTAATTCACCCCTCCACTTT
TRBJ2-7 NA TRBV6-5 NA CASSSTALKFYEQYF TGTGCCAGCAGCTCCACAGCTCTCAAATTTTACGAGCAGTACTTC
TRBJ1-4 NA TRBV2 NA CASTLEGEKLFF TGTGCCAGCACTCTCGAGGGGGAAAAACTGTTTTTT
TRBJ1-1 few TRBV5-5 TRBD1 CASSYPPGTAEAFF TGTGCCAGCAGCTACCCACCGGGGACAGCTGAAGCTTTCTTT
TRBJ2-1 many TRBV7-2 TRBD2 CASSQRWKAGGRNEQFF TGTGCCAGCAGCCAGCGATGGAAAGCGGGGGGGCGGAATGAGCAGTTCTTC
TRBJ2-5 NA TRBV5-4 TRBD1 CASSLYRGPETQYF TGTGCCAGCAGCTTATACAGGGGGCCAGAGACCCAGTACTTC
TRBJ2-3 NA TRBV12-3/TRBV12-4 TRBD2 CASSLGGGSGVTQYF TGTGCCAGCAGTTTAGGCGGGGGTTCAGGAGTTACGCAGTATTTT
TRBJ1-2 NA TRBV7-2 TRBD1 CASSPYYRGAGNYGYTF TGTGCCAGCAGCCCCTACTACAGGGGCGCAGGGAACTATGGCTACACCTTC
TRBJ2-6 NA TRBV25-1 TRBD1 CASTGQGAPGANVLTF TGTGCCAGTACTGGACAGGGGGCGCCTGGGGCCAACGTCCTGACTTTC
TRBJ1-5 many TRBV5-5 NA CASSEGTGNQPQHF TGTGCCAGCAGCGAGGGGACCGGCAATCAGCCCCAGCATTTT
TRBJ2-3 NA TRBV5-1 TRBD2 CASSLGLAGNTQYF TGCGCCAGCAGCTTGGGGCTAGCGGGGAATACGCAGTATTTT
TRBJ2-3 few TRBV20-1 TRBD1 CSAEGQGASDTQYF TGCAGTGCGGAGGGACAGGGGGCGTCAGATACGCAGTATTTT
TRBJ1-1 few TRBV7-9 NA CASRPPGHLNTEAFF TGTGCCAGCAGGCCTCCGGGACACCTGAACACTGAAGCTTTCTTT
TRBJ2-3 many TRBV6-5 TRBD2 CASSYGLAGGGDTQYF TGTGCCAGCAGTTACGGGTTAGCGGGGGGGGGAGATACGCAGTATTTT
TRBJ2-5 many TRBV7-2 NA CASSLDIAGAPAQYF TGTGCCAGCAGCTTAGATATTGCCGGGGCCCCGGCCCAGTACTTC
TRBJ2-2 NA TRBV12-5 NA CASGLVLRGTGELFF TGTGCTAGTGGTTTGGTACTCAGGGGCACCGGGGAGCTGTTTTTT
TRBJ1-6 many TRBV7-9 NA CASSHEDTNSPLHF TGTGCCAGCAGCCACGAGGACACTAATTCACCCCTCCACTTT
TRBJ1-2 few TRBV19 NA CASSPQGSYGYTF TGTGCCAGTAGTCCACAGGGTTCATACGGCTACACCTTC
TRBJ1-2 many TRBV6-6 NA CASSYRTNYGYTF TGTGCCAGCAGTTACAGGACTAACTATGGCTACACCTTC
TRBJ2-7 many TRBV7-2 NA CASSSGGGYEQYF TGTGCCAGCAGCTCCGGTGGTGGTTACGAGCAGTACTTC
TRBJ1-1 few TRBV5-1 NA CASTDSPGTEAFF TGCGCCAGCACAGACTCACCGGGAACTGAAGCTTTCTTT
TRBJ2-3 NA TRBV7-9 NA CASITPGLASTDTQYF TGTGCCAGCATCACACCCGGGCTAGCCAGCACAGATACGCAGTATTTT
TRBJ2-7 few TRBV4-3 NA CASSTQPLAVYEQYF TGCGCCAGCAGCACCCAACCGCTGGCAGTCTACGAGCAGTACTTC
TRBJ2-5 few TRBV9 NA CASSALEGRLQETQYF TGTGCCAGCAGCGCCCTGGAGGGCAGGCTACAAGAGACCCAGTACTTC
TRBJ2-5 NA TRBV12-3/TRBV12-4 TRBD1 CASSTTGGIETQYF TGTGCCAGCAGTACGACAGGGGGTATCGAGACCCAGTACTTC
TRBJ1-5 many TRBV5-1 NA CASSKGESGQPQHF TGCGCCAGCAGCAAGGGGGAATCGGGTCAGCCCCAGCATTTT
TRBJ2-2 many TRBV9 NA CASSVSGTGELFF TGTGCCAGCAGCGTTTCGGGCACCGGGGAGCTGTTTTTT
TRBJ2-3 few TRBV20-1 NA CSARDFQQGRTDTQYF TGCAGTGCTAGAGATTTCCAGCAGGGCCGCACAGATACGCAGTATTTT
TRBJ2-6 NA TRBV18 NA CASSPPGLSGANVLTF TGTGCCAGCTCACCACCGGGTCTATCCGGGGCCAACGTCCTGACTTTC
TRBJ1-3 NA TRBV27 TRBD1 CASSPYRGLGNTIYF TGTGCCAGCAGTCCCTACAGGGGGCTAGGAAACACCATATATTTT
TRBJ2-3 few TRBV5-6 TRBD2 CASSFTSGPQIRQYF TGTGCCAGCAGCTTTACTAGCGGTCCACAGATACGGCAGTATTTT
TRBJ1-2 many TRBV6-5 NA CASSYSRRDGYTF TGTGCCAGCAGTTACAGCCGGCGGGATGGCTACACCTTC
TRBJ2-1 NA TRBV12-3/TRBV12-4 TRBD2 CASSLTSGANNEQFF TGTGCCAGCAGTCTTACTAGCGGGGCCAACAATGAGCAGTTCTTC
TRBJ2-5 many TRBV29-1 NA CSVGLVGGQETQYF TGCAGCGTAGGCTTGGTGGGAGGCCAAGAGACCCAGTACTTC
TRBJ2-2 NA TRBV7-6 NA CASSINQQGSGELFF TGTGCCAGCAGTATTAACCAACAGGGCTCCGGGGAGCTGTTTTTT
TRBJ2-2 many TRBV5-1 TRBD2 CASSLEVRGGPGELFF TGCGCCAGCAGCTTGGAAGTGCGGGGGGGACCCGGGGAGCTGTTTTTT
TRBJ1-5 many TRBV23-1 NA CASSFNQPQHF TGCGCCAGCAGTTTCAATCAGCCCCAGCATTTT
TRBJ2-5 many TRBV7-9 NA CASSSRLVQETQYF TGTGCCAGCAGCTCGCGACTAGTCCAAGAGACCCAGTACTTC
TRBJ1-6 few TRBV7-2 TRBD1 CASSPITKTGANSPLHF TGTGCCAGCAGCCCAATAACGAAGACAGGGGCCAATTCACCCCTCCACTTT
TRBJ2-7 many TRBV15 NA CATRPGLLGQEQYF TGTGCCACCAGGCCGGGCCTACTAGGACAAGAGCAGTACTTC
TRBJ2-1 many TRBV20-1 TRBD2 CSARLLQAGPSSYNEQFF TGCAGTGCTAGATTACTCCAAGCGGGGCCTAGCTCCTACAATGAGCAGTTCTTC
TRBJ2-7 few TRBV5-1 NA CASSSEVGSTIKQYF TGCGCCAGCAGCTCTGAGGTGGGGTCCACAATCAAGCAGTACTTC
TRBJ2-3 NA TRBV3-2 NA CASSQVGTLHRGTDTQYF TGTGCCAGCAGCCAGGTAGGGACTCTCCACCGTGGTACAGATACGCAGTATTTT
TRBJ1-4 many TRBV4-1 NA CASSHGDSFEKLFF TGCGCCAGCAGCCATGGGGACTCGTTCGAAAAACTGTTTTTT
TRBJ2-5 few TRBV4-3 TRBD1 CAPIRDRGKETQYF TGCGCCCCGATTCGGGACAGGGGGAAAGAGACCCAGTACTTC
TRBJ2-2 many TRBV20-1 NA CSARDATGELFF TGCAGTGCTAGAGATGCCACCGGGGAGCTGTTTTTT
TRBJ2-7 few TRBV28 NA CASRVGPYEQYF TGTGCCAGCAGGGTCGGGCCATACGAGCAGTACTTC